The 9 T cell receptor beta chains given below trace back to one sample, sequenced in a study of human T cells and chemical hapten exposure. TCRdb analysed the RACE reads with MiXCR anew, one entry per CDR3 protein. In the table there are some 350,000 distinct CDR3 sequences, over 6% of which are singletons. The time point here: patch test 2, 6 weeks after DPC sensitization. This sample's treatment: therapeutic diphenylcyclopropenone sensitization with weekly scalp DPC. The specimen comprised whole blood, sampled in connection with sensitization to the hapten diphenylcyclopropenone (DPC). Receptors were obtained from a woman aged 18-29 years with alopecia areata. Some clones in this sample may be carry-over from other donors' samples.

The sample holds a few counts of this clonotype. V gene TRBV10-3 combines with J gene TRBJ2-1; 9 bases align to TRBD2. The CDR3 totals 16 residues. J gave up 5 bases and V 0 bases, and 5 bases lay outside the gene matches. CDR1 and CDR2 from the germline V gene are ENHRY and SYGVKD. CDR3 in amino acids: CAISESGTSYHNEQFF. CDR3 coding DNA: TGTGCCATCAGTGAGTCGGGGACTAGCTACCACAATGAGCAGTTCTTC.

The chain joins TRBV10-1 to TRBJ1-1, with a tentative D call TRBD1 (6 bases). The V end was cut by 6 bases, the J end by 7 bases, with 12 bases between. Germline V lookup: CDR1 WNHNN, CDR2 SYGVQD (reference sequence). The CDR3 loop spans 12 amino acids. The CDR3 is CASRPGQCEAFF. The CDR3 DNA follows: TGCGCCAGCAGACCCGGACAGTGTGAAGCTTTCTTT.

A single count supports this clonotype. A much larger clone lies one base from this, so it may be a read error. V is TRBV20-1 and J is TRBJ1-5, with D uncertain. V was trimmed by 2 bases and J by 0 bases, leaving 8 bases between them. Germline V gene sequence: CDR1 DFQATT, CDR2 SNEGSKA (reference sequence). The CDR3 loop spans 14 amino acids. CDR3 nucleotide sequence: TGCAGTGCTAGACGAGGCATTAGCAATCAGCCCCAGCATTTT. Encoded protein: CSARRGISNQPQHF.

This clonotype occurred a few times. J is TRBJ2-7 and V is TRBV18; no reliable D call. This CDR3 contains 13 residues. Trimming took off 2 bases at V and 4 bases at J, with 9 bases between the two ends. The germline CDR1 and CDR2 sequences are KGHSH and LQKENI. CDR3 protein: CASSPNSAYEQYF. The CDR3 DNA sequence: TGTGCCAGCTCACCAAACTCGGCGTACGAGCAGTACTTC.

The chain uses TRBV7-9 and TRBJ1-1; D not resolved. From germline, CDR1 is SEHNR and CDR2 FQNEAQ (reference sequence). There are 13 residues in the CDR3. V was trimmed by 3 bases and J by 10 bases, leaving 15 bases between them. The CDR3 loop reads CASSFPGRKSAFF. CDR3 nucleotides: TGTGCCAGCAGCTTTCCGGGCCGAAAGTCAGCTTTCTTT.

This clonotype was seen only a few times. This rearrangement joins TRBV6-6 to TRBJ1-5, with a weak D call TRBD1 (5 bases). The CDR3 extends over 12 amino acids. Germline CDR1 MNHNY, CDR2 SVGAGI (reference sequence). Deletions cut 4 bases from V and 8 bases from J, with 9 bases between. The CDR3: CASSSLGEPQHF. The CDR3 DNA reads TGTGCCAGCAGTTCGTTGGGGGAGCCCCAGCATTTT.

A few counts support this clonotype. This chain connects TRBV7-9 to TRBJ2-7, with D perhaps matching TRBD2 (5 bases). Germline V CDR1 and CDR2: SEHNR, FQNEAQ (reference sequence). The CDR3 has 16 amino acids. Trimming pared 4 bases from V and 1 base from J, leaving 17 bases between. In nucleotides, the CDR3 is TGTGCCAGCAGCTCCCAATCCGGGGAACCGTCCTACGAGCAGTACTTC. It is translated as CASSSQSGEPSYEQYF.

The sample holds a few counts of this clonotype. V gene TRBV3-1 combines with J gene TRBJ2-7, with D possibly TRBD1 on 5 matching bases. Trimming cost V 4 bases and J 3 bases, with 16 bases left between them. The CDR3 runs to 15 residues. Germline CDR1 LGHDT, CDR2 YNNKEL (reference sequence). The CDR3 DNA reads TGTGCCAGCAGCCTCCGAAGACAGTCTTTCTACGAGCAGTACTTC. Translation gives CASSLRRQSFYEQYF.

As regards this clonotype: A read error is possible here, since a much larger clone lies one base away. This chain uses TRBV11-2 with TRBJ2-5, with D unresolved. This CDR3 spans 14 amino acids. Germline CDR1 SGHAT, CDR2 FQNNGV. The CDR3 DNA reads TGTACCAGCAGCTTAAATCCCCAGCGAGAGACCCAGTACTTC. This translates into CTSSLNPQRETQYF. The full variable domain, with the rest looked up from reference TRBV11-2 and TRBJ2-5, is EAGVAQSPRYKIIEKRQSVAFWCNPISGHATLYWYQQILGQGPKLLIQFQNNGVVDDSQLPKDRFSAERLKGVDSTLKIQPAKLEDSAVYLCTSSLNPQRETQYFGPGTRLLVL.